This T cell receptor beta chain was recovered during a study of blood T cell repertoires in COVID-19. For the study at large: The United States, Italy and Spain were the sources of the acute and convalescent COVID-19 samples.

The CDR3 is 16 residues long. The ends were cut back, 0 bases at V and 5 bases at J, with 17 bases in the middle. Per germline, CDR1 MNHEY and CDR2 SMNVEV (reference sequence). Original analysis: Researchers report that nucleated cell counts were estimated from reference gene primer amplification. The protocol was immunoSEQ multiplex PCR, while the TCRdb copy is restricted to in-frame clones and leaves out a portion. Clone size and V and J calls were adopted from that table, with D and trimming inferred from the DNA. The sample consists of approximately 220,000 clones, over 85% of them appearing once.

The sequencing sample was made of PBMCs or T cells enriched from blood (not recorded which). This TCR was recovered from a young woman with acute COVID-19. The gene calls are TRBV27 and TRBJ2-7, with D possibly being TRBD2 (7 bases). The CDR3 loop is CASSLSGLGGGDEQYF. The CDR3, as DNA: TGTGCCAGCAGTTTATCTGGTCTGGGGGGGGGCGACGAGCAGTACTTC.